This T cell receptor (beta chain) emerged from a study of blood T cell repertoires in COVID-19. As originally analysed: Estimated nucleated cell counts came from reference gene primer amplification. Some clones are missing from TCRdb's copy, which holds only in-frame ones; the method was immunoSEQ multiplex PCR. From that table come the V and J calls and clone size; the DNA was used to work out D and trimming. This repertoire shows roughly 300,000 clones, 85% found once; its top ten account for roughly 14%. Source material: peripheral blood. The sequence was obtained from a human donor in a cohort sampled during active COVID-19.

In DNA form, the CDR3 reads TGCGCCAGCAGGGAGGGCCGGAACAATGAGCAGTTCTTC. Its protein product is CASREGRNNEQFF. The J gene is TRBJ2-1, the V gene TRBV5-1; possible D gene TRBD2, 6 bases. CDR3 size: 13 residues. V lost 5 bases and J 5 bases, leaving 11 bases between the germline ends. Germline CDR1 is SGHRS and CDR2 is YFSETQ.